This entry lists 28 T cell receptor beta chains sequenced from one sample in a study of blood T cell repertoires in COVID-19. Sequencing used immunoSEQ multiplex PCR; TCRdb keeps in-frame clones, though not all of them. The table has about 120,000 clones, about 79% seen once. The material sequenced was peripheral blood. These receptors were taken from a woman in her 70s with acute or convalescent COVID-19.

This clone was picked up a small number of times. The V and J genes are TRBV7-9 and TRBJ2-2, with D possibly being TRBD2 (7 bases). CDR1 and CDR2 (germline): SEHNR, FQNEAQ (reference sequence). Deletions cut 7 bases from V and 4 bases from J, with 16 bases between. This CDR3 is 15 amino acids long. In DNA, the CDR3 is TGTGCCAGCACTTCCGGGGGGCCCTTCACCGGGGAGCTGTTTTTT. This codes for CASTSGGPFTGELFF.

This clone was counted a single time. V usage is TRBV19 and J usage is TRBJ2-1; 8 bases line up with TRBD2. Trimming took 7 bases from V and 1 from J; bases not matched to a gene: 12. CDR3 length equals 17 residues. Germline V CDR1 and CDR2: LNHDA, SQIVND (reference sequence). CDR3 sequence (DNA): TGTGCCAGTAAACCCTCCTATCTAGCGGGTTCCTACAATGAGCAGTTCTTC. It translates to CASKPSYLAGSYNEQFF.

The J gene is TRBJ1-4, the V gene TRBV7-9, with 7 bases that match TRBD1. In germline, CDR1 is SEHNR, CDR2 FQNEAQ (reference sequence). With 5 bases clipped from V and 6 bases from J, the junction kept 9 bases outside the gene matches. The CDR3 is made up of 15 amino acids. The CDR3 here is CASSPSGQVYEKLFF. The CDR3 DNA reads as TGTGCCAGCAGCCCTAGTGGACAGGTTTATGAAAAACTGTTTTTT.

This clone turned up a few times. The V gene is TRBV5-6, the J gene TRBJ1-1; no clear D. The CDR3 sequence is 13 residues long. CDR1 and CDR2 (germline): SGHDT, YYEEEE. Trimming removed 5 bases from V and 11 bases from J, with 19 bases in between. The CDR3 reads CASRPYQLRLAFF. The CDR3 region has the DNA TGTGCCAGCAGACCTTATCAACTCCGCCTGGCTTTCTTT.

The CDR3 reads CAISESGLEGSPLHF. The CDR3 DNA follows: TGTGCCATCAGTGAGTCGGGTCTTGAGGGTTCACCCCTCCACTTT. V and J are TRBV10-3 and TRBJ1-6; no clear D. The CDR3 loop spans 15 amino acids. V was trimmed by 0 bases and J by 9 bases, leaving 12 bases between them. Germline CDR1 and CDR2: ENHRY and SYGVKD.

The CDR3 DNA reads TGTGCCAGCAGTAGGGACAGGGCCGGACCAGATACGCAGTATTTT. It encodes CASSRDRAGPDTQYF. The gene calls are TRBV6-4 and TRBJ2-3; 9 bases are a match to TRBD1. V lost 5 bases and J lost 4; bases outside the gene matches: 7. The CDR3 sequence is 15 residues long. In germline, CDR1 is MRHNA, CDR2 SNTAGT.

The chain combines TRBV7-2 with TRBJ1-2; TRBD1 matches at 7 bases. Germline V gives CDR1 SGHTA, CDR2 FQGNSA. The V segment lost 5 bases and the J segment 4 bases; nucleotides outside the gene matches: 7. CDR3 length equals 14 residues. The CDR3 DNA follows: TGTGCCAGCAGCCTAAGACAGGGTACCTATGGCTACACCTTC. The encoded protein is CASSLRQGTYGYTF.

V gene TRBV5-4 combines with J gene TRBJ1-1; the D gene is possibly TRBD1 (5 bases). This CDR3 has 15 residues. Germline CDR1 and CDR2: SGHNT and YYREEE (reference sequence). Trimming took 0 bases from V and 4 from J, leaving 13 bases between them. CDR3 sequence (DNA): TGTGCCAGCAGCTTGGCTGGGGCTTCAGGCACTGAAGCTTTCTTT. It is translated as CASSLAGASGTEAFF.

This clone showed up just once. The V and J genes are TRBV2 and TRBJ2-2, with D possibly matching TRBD2 (5 bases). V dropped 6 bases and J dropped 1 base, with 12 bases sitting between them. The germline CDR1 and CDR2 sequences are SNHLY and FYNNEI. The CDR3 sequence is 15 residues long. The CDR3 here is CASRKEELNTGELFF. In nucleotides, the CDR3 is TGTGCCAGCAGGAAGGAGGAACTGAACACCGGGGAGCTGTTTTTT.

This chain joins TRBV5-5 and TRBJ2-5, with a weak D call TRBD1 (6 bases). V was pared by 4 bases and J by 4 bases, with 14 bases between. CDR1 is SGHKS, CDR2 YYEKEE, per germline (reference sequence). CDR3 length: 14 residues. The CDR3 protein is CASSTPQGLETQYF. CDR3 nucleotides: TGTGCCAGCAGCACGCCTCAGGGGCTAGAGACCCAGTACTTC.

This clone came up a few times. The gene calls are TRBV10-3 and TRBJ1-2; 8 nucleotides agree with TRBD1. The germline V gene encodes CDR1 ENHRY and CDR2 SYGVKD. The CDR3 is 14 amino acids. After removal of 3 bases from V and 6 bases from J, the junction contained 6 bases not matched to a gene. The CDR3: CAISDNGQGDGYTF. DNA for the CDR3: TGTGCCATCAGTGATAACGGACAGGGCGATGGCTACACCTTC.

This chain links TRBV19 with TRBJ1-1; 7 bases fit TRBD1. Trimming cost V 8 bases and J 4 bases; bases outside gene matches: 10. Germline lookup yields CDR1 LNHDA and CDR2 SQIVND (reference sequence). CDR3 size: 14 residues. CDR3 region: CASLIGGVSTEAFF. The CDR3 coding sequence is TGTGCCAGTTTGATAGGGGGCGTAAGCACTGAAGCTTTCTTT.

The chain employs TRBV7-8 and TRBJ1-3, with 8 bases matching TRBD1. Germline V CDR1 and CDR2: SGHVS, FQNEAQ. The trim removed 5 bases at V and 4 bases at J, leaving 10 bases unmatched. This CDR3 comprises 16 residues. For the CDR3, the DNA is TGTGCCAGCAGCGTCCGGACAGGGCAGGCCGGAAACACCATATATTTT. Its protein product is CASSVRTGQAGNTIYF.

The chain employs TRBV7-9 and TRBJ1-5; 7 bases are a match to TRBD1. V was pared by 1 base and J by 1 base, with 10 bases of the junction left unmatched. The CDR3 extends over 18 amino acids. CDR1 is SEHNR, CDR2 FQNEAQ, per germline (reference sequence). CDR3 bases: TGTGCCAGCAGCTTAGTAGGTCAGGGGGGAGTGAGCAATCAGCCCCAGCATTTT. It is translated as CASSLVGQGGVSNQPQHF.

The sample holds a few counts of this clone. The chain combines TRBV7-2 with TRBJ2-3; D might be TRBD1 (6 bases). With 3 bases removed from V and 3 bases from J, the gap between germline ends came to 10 bases. This CDR3 comprises 14 residues. From germline, CDR1 is SGHTA and CDR2 FQGNSA. The CDR3 reads CASSFPTGTDTQYF. For the CDR3, the DNA is TGTGCCAGCAGCTTCCCGACAGGAACAGATACGCAGTATTTT.

The chain employs TRBV12-3 or TRBV12-4 and TRBJ1-1; D remains unclear. CDR3 length: 13 amino acids. V was pared by 2 bases and J by 6 bases, with 10 bases between. CDR3 bases: TGTGCCAGCAGTTTAAGGATCGGGGCTGAAGCTTTCTTT. It is translated as CASSLRIGAEAFF.

There are a few counts of this clone. The chain recombines TRBV6-2 or TRBV6-3 with TRBJ1-1; 7 positions match TRBD1. Germline CDR1 and CDR2: MNHEY and SVGEGT. CDR3 length: 16 amino acids. V lost 0 bases, J lost 0 bases, and 4 bases stayed unmatched. DNA of the CDR3: TGTGCCAGCAGTTACTCGATTCAGGGGGTGAACACTGAAGCTTTCTTT. Amino acid sequence: CASSYSIQGVNTEAFF.

The V and J genes are TRBV29-1 and TRBJ2-2; possible D gene TRBD1, 6 bases. CDR3 length equals 14 residues. The V gene's germline CDR1 is SQVTM and CDR2 ANQGSEA. V lost 4 bases and J lost 4, with 13 bases in between. Here the CDR3 DNA reads TGCAGCGTTGTTCAGGGGCTGCCCACCGGGGAGCTGTTTTTT. This sequence encodes CSVVQGLPTGELFF.

The chain joins TRBV3-1 (or the pseudogene TRBV3-2) to TRBJ1-2, with D hard to call. Germline V CDR1 and CDR2: LGHDT, YNNKEL (reference sequence). This CDR3 has 13 residues. Deletions cut 1 base from V and 8 bases from J, with 11 bases between. The CDR3 region has the DNA TGTGCCAGCAGCCAAGGGGAGGGCCTCGGCTACACCTTC. Its translation: CASSQGEGLGYTF.

The chain recombines TRBV7-8 with TRBJ1-1; no clear D. Germline V gene lookup returns CDR1 SGHVS and CDR2 FQNEAQ. The V end lost 4 bases, the J end lost 3 bases, and 9 bases lay between the germline ends. This CDR3 has 13 residues. CDR3 nucleotides: TGTGCCAGCAGCTCAAGGGAGGACACTGAAGCTTTCTTT. Amino acid sequence: CASSSREDTEAFF.

The chain recombines TRBV12-3 or TRBV12-4 with TRBJ1-2; D not resolved. Trimming cost V 8 bases and J 8 bases, with 15 bases left between them. This CDR3 is 12 amino acids long. CDR3 sequence reads: CASRPGYGGYTF. The CDR3 DNA reads TGTGCCAGCCGTCCGGGGTACGGGGGCTACACCTTC.

This clone was seen only once. The chain joins TRBV6-5 to TRBJ1-4, with 7 bases fitting TRBD1. The germline CDR1 and CDR2 sequences are MNHEY and SVGAGI. With 6 bases clipped from V and 7 bases from J, the junction kept 5 bases outside the gene matches. The CDR3 consists of 13 residues. The CDR3 bases are TGTGCCAGCAGAGTCCGGGACAGTGAAAAACTGTTTTTT. Encoded protein: CASRVRDSEKLFF.

The V and J genes are TRBV19 and TRBJ1-5; 7 nucleotides agree with TRBD1. The J segment lost 6 bases and the V segment lost 5 bases, leaving 10 bases of the junction unmatched. The germline CDR1 and CDR2 sequences are LNHDA and SQIVND (reference sequence). The CDR3 contains 15 residues. CDR3 coding DNA: TGTGCCAGTAGTTGGGGGACAGCGAGGGTTCAGCCCCAGCATTTT. It encodes CASSWGTARVQPQHF.

The chain combines TRBV5-5 with TRBJ1-4, with a weak D call TRBD1 (6 bases). Trimming shortened V by 7 bases and J by 2 bases, and 15 bases separated the two germline ends. This CDR3 is 15 amino acids long. Germline assignment: CDR1 SGHKS and CDR2 YYEKEE (reference sequence). The chain's CDR3 is CASVKGGRTNEKLFF. In DNA form, the CDR3 reads TGTGCCAGCGTCAAAGGGGGACGGACTAATGAAAAACTGTTTTTT.

V gene TRBV5-1 combines with J gene TRBJ2-1; 13 positions match TRBD2. CDR3 length: 18 residues. V was pared by 1 base and J by 2 bases, with 6 bases of the junction left unmatched. The germline gives CDR1 SGHRS, CDR2 YFSETQ. The DNA of the CDR3 is TGCGCCAGCAGCTTGAACCCAGGACTAGCGGGGGCCTACAATGAGCAGTTCTTC. It specifies CASSLNPGLAGAYNEQFF.

The rearrangement joins TRBV5-1 to TRBJ1-2, with D maybe TRBD1 (6 bases). This CDR3 has 14 residues. Germline values: CDR1 SGHRS, CDR2 YFSETQ. V lost 2 bases and J 8 bases, leaving 16 bases between the germline ends. CDR3 coding DNA: TGCGCCAGCAGCTTTTTACAGGGAGAAGGAGGCTACACCTTC. It specifies CASSFLQGEGGYTF. The full variable domain, with the rest looked up from reference TRBV5-1 and TRBJ1-2, is KAGVTQTPRYLIKTRGQQVTLSCSPISGHRSVSWYQQTPGQGLQFLFEYFSETQRNKGNFPGRFSGRQFSNSRSEMNVSTLELGDSALYLCASSFLQGEGGYTFGSGTRLTVV.

The J gene is TRBJ1-1, the V gene TRBV10-3, with a weak D call TRBD1 (6 bases). Germline V CDR1 and CDR2: ENHRY, SYGVKD. V was clipped by 3 bases and J by 5 bases, with 16 bases between them. This CDR3 is built from 15 residues. CDR3 sequence (DNA): TGTGCCATCAGTGATGGGGGGGCGCGAAGAACTGAAGCTTTCTTT. It encodes CAISDGGARRTEAFF.

The gene calls are TRBV11-3 and TRBJ2-1, with no clear D. CDR3 length: 15 residues. V lost 1 base and J lost 2, with 9 bases in between. Germline CDR1 is SGHNT and CDR2 is YENEEA. Here the CDR3 DNA reads TGTGCCAGCAGCTTAGGCGTCTCGACCTACAATGAGCAGTTCTTC. Translated: CASSLGVSTYNEQFF.